This TCR beta chain was sequenced for a study of blood T cell repertoires in COVID-19. Generated by immunoSEQ multiplex PCR, the TCRdb table keeps only in-frame clones and is missing some. The sample has hundreds of thousands of clones, about 90% seen once. This clone was detected once. The CDR3 has 13 amino acids. The V and J ends lost 5 bases and 4 bases respectively, with 9 bases between them. Germline loops: CDR1 MNHEY, CDR2 SVGEGT. The clonotype originates from a woman between 18 and 30 years old who had recovered from COVID-19. The chain recombines TRBV6-2 or TRBV6-3 with TRBJ1-5, with TRBD1 as a possible D gene (6 bases). The sequenced material came from peripheral blood. CDR3 in amino acids: CASSRQVNQPQHF. The CDR3 DNA follows: TGTGCCAGCAGTAGACAGGTAAATCAGCCCCAGCATTTT.